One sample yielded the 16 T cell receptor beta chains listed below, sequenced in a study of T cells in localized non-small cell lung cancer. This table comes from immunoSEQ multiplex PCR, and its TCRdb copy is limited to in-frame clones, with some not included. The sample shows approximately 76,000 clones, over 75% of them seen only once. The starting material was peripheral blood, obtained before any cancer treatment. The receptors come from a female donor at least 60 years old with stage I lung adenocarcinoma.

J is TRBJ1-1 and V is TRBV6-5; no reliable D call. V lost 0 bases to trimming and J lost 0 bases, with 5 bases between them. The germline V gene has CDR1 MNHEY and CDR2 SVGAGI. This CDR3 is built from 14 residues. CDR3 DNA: TGTGCCAGCAGTTACTCCGTCATGAACACTGAAGCTTTCTTT. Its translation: CASSYSVMNTEAFF.

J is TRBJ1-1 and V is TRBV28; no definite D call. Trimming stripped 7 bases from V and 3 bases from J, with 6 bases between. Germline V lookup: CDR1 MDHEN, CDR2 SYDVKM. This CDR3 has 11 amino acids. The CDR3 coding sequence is TGTGCCAGCAAGACTGACACTGAAGCTTTCTTT. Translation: CASKTDTEAFF.

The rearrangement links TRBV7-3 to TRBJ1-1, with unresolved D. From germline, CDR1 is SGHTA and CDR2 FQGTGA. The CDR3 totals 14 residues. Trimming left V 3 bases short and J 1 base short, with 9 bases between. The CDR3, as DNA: TGTGCCAGCAGCTTCGACGGCGCGAACACTGAAGCTTTCTTT. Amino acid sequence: CASSFDGANTEAFF.

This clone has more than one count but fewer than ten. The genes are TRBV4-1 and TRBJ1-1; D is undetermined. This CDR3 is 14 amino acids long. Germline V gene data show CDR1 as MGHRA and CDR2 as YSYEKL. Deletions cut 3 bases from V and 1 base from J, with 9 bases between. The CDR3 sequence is CASSQRQRNTEAFF. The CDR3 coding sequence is TGCGCCAGCAGCCAGAGGCAGCGGAACACTGAAGCTTTCTTT.

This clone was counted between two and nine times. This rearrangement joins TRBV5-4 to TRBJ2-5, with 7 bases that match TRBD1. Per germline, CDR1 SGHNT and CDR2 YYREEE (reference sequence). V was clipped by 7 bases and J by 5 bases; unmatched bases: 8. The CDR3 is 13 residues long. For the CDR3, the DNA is TGTGCCAGCCACAGGGGTTCAGGGGAGACCCAGTACTTC. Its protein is CASHRGSGETQYF.

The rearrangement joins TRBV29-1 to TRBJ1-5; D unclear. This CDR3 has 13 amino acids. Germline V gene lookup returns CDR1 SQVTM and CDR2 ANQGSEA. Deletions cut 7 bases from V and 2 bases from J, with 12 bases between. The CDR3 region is CSAIEVGNQPQHF. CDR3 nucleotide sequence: TGCAGCGCTATAGAAGTTGGCAATCAGCCCCAGCATTTT.

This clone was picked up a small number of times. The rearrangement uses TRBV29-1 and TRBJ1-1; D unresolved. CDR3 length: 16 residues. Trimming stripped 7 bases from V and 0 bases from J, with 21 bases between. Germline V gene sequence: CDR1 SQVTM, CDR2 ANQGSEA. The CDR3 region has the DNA TGCAGCGCTATATCCGACGGAGGATTCATGAACACTGAAGCTTTCTTT. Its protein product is CSAISDGGFMNTEAFF.

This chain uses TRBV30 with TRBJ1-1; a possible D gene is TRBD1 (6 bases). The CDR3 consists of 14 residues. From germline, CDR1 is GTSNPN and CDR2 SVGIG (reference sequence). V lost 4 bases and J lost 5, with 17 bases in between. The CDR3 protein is CAWTQGIGMTEAFF. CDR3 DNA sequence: TGTGCCTGGACCCAGGGGATCGGTATGACTGAAGCTTTCTTT.

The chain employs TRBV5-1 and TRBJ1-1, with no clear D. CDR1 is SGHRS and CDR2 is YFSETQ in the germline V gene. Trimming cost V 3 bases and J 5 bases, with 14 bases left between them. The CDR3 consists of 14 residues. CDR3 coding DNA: TGCGCCAGCAGCTCCGCTCCATCTGGGACTGAAGCTTTCTTT. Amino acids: CASSSAPSGTEAFF. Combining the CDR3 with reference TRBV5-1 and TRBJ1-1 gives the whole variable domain KAGVTQTPRYLIKTRGQQVTLSCSPISGHRSVSWYQQTPGQGLQFLFEYFSETQRNKGNFPGRFSGRQFSNSRSEMNVSTLELGDSALYLCASSSAPSGTEAFFGQGTRLTVV.

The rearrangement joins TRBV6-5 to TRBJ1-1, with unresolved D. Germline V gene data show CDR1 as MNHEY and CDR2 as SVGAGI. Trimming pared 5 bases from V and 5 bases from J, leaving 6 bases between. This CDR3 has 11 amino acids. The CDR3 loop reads CASSDWTEAFF. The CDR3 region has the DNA TGTGCCAGCAGTGATTGGACTGAAGCTTTCTTT.

This CDR3 is CASSLIGERGQETQYF. The CDR3 region has the DNA TGTGCCAGCAGCTTAATTGGTGAGCGAGGACAAGAGACCCAGTACTTC. The chain links TRBV7-9 to TRBJ2-5; unclear D gene. The CDR3 is made up of 16 amino acids. Trimming stripped 2 bases from V and 2 bases from J, with 15 bases between. The germline gives CDR1 SEHNR, CDR2 FQNEAQ (reference sequence). Combining the CDR3 with reference TRBV7-9 and TRBJ2-5 gives the whole variable domain DTGVSQNPRHKITKRGQNVTFRCDPISEHNRLYWYRQTLGQGPEFLTYFQNEAQLEKSRLLSDRFSAERPKGSFSTLEIQRTEQGDSAMYLCASSLIGERGQETQYFGPGTRLLVL.

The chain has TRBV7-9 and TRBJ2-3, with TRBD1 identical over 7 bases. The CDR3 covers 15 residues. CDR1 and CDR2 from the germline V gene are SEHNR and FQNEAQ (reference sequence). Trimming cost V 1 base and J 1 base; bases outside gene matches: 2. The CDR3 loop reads CASSLGGTGTDTQYF. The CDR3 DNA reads TGTGCCAGCAGCTTAGGTGGGACAGGCACAGATACGCAGTATTTT.

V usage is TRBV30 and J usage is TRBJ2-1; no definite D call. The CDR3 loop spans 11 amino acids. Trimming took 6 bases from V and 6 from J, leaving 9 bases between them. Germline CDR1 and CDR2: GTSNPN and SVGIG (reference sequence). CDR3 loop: CACKARNEQFF. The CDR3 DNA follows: TGTGCCTGTAAAGCACGCAATGAGCAGTTCTTC.

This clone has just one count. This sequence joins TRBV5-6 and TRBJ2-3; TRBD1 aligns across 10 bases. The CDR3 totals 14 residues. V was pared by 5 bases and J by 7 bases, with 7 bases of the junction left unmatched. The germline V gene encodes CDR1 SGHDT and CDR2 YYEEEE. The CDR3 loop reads CASSSGTGAHTQYF. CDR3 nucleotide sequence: TGTGCCAGCAGTTCCGGGACAGGGGCACATACGCAGTATTTT.

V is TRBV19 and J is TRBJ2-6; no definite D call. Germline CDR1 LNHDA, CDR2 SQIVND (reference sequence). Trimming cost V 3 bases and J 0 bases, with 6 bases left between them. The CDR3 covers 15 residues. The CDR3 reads CASSISFSGANVLTF. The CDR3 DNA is TGTGCCAGTAGTATTAGCTTCTCTGGGGCCAACGTCCTGACTTTC.

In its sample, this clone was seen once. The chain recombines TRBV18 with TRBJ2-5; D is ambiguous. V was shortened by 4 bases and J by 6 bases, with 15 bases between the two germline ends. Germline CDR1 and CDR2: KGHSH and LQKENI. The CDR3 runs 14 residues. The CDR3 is CASSLSPGWKTQYF. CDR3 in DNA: TGTGCCAGCTCACTATCTCCGGGTTGGAAGACCCAGTACTTC.